The 13 T cell receptor beta chains presented below share a single source sample, sequenced in a study of shared clonotypes between healthy human individuals. Produced via immunoSEQ multiplex PCR; TCRdb's table is partial and in-frame only. The data show some 2,000,000 clones, almost 96% seen once. Sequencing used naive CD4+ T cells sorted from blood. Subset in this sample: CD45RA+ positively selected. These receptors originate from a man younger than 35 in good health.

The gene calls are TRBV7-9 and TRBJ2-1, with 11 bases that match TRBD2. The CDR3 consists of 16 residues. The J segment lost 7 bases and the V segment lost 5 bases, leaving 10 bases of the junction unmatched. CDR1 is SEHNR, CDR2 FQNEAQ, per germline (reference sequence). DNA for the CDR3: TGTGCCAGCAGCCCCTATAAACTAGCGGGGGATAATGAGCAGTTCTTC. Encoded protein: CASSPYKLAGDNEQFF. The full variable domain, completed using reference TRBV7-9 and TRBJ2-1, is DTGVSQNPRHKITKRGQNVTFRCDPISEHNRLYWYRQTLGQGPEFLTYFQNEAQLEKSRLLSDRFSAERPKGSFSTLEIQRTEQGDSAMYLCASSPYKLAGDNEQFFGPGTRLTVL.

The CDR3 loop is CASSTRRGTEAFF. Here the CDR3 DNA reads TGTGCCAGCAGCACCCGTAGGGGCACTGAAGCTTTCTTT. The V call is TRBV7-9, the J call TRBJ1-1; the D gene is possibly TRBD1 (5 bases). Trimming removed 5 bases at V and 4 bases at J, with 11 bases between. The CDR3 runs 13 residues. In germline, CDR1 is SEHNR, CDR2 FQNEAQ (reference sequence).

This clone was counted once. The chain carries TRBV28 and TRBJ1-2; D is ambiguous. Germline lookup yields CDR1 MDHEN and CDR2 SYDVKM. The CDR3 has 13 amino acids. V was trimmed by 3 bases and J by 4 bases, leaving 9 bases between them. CDR3 region: CASSFSGFYGYTF. The CDR3 nucleotides read TGTGCCAGCAGTTTTTCGGGATTCTATGGCTACACCTTC.

The chain combines TRBV10-2 with TRBJ2-7; a weak D match, TRBD1 (8 bases). The germline V and J ends were trimmed by 6 bases and 6 bases, with 15 bases remaining between them. The CDR3 has 13 residues. Germline V gene sequence: CDR1 WSHSY, CDR2 SAAADI. The CDR3 spells CASSYRGGGEQYF. CDR3 sequence (DNA): TGCGCCAGCAGCTACAGGGGGGGAGGCGAGCAGTACTTC.

This rearrangement joins TRBV7-9 to TRBJ1-2; 9 bases fit TRBD1. V was pared by 3 bases and J by 2 bases, with 4 bases of the junction left unmatched. The germline V gene encodes CDR1 SEHNR and CDR2 FQNEAQ (reference sequence). The CDR3 contains 15 residues. This chain's CDR3 is CASSFTGTGNYGYTF. The CDR3, as DNA: TGTGCCAGCAGCTTTACCGGGACAGGGAACTATGGCTACACCTTC.

The chain joins TRBV4-3 to TRBJ1-1; 7 bases agree with TRBD1. Looked up from germline, CDR1 is LGHNA and CDR2 is YSLEER. The V gene end was trimmed by 3 bases and the J gene end by 4 bases; junction bases not matched to a gene: 5. This CDR3 is 14 amino acids long. CDR3 DNA sequence: TGCGCCAGCAGCCACCAAACAGGGGTCACTGAAGCTTTCTTT. It translates to CASSHQTGVTEAFF.

V usage is TRBV9 and J usage is TRBJ1-1; no clear D. CDR3 size: 16 residues. V was shortened by 0 bases and J by 0 bases, with 12 bases between the two germline ends. Germline CDR1 SGDLS, CDR2 YYNGEE. The CDR3 reads CASSVGGKIMNTEAFF. The CDR3 DNA follows: TGTGCCAGCAGCGTAGGGGGTAAGATCATGAACACTGAAGCTTTCTTT. Based on the CDR3 plus reference TRBV9 and TRBJ1-1, the full variable domain is DSGVTQTPKHLITATGQRVTLRCSPRSGDLSVYWYQQSLDQGLQFLIQYYNGEERAKGNILERFSAQQFPDLHSELNLSSLELGDSALYFCASSVGGKIMNTEAFFGQGTRLTVV.

This chain joins TRBV27 and TRBJ2-4, with D possibly matching TRBD1 (6 bases). The germline CDR1 and CDR2 sequences are MNHEY and SMNVEV (reference sequence). V lost 5 bases to trimming and J lost 0 bases, with 20 bases between them. This CDR3 is 18 amino acids long. CDR3 sequence (DNA): TGTGCCAGCAGTCTCAGGGGTAGTTCCCCACTAGCCAAAAACATTCAGTACTTC. Amino acid sequence: CASSLRGSSPLAKNIQYF.

The sample holds a few counts of this clone. This sample includes further DNA sequences coding for the same CDR3. In DNA, the CDR3 is TGTGCCAGCAGTGTTCAGGGGAATGGCTACACCTTC. Translating gives CASSVQGNGYTF. The chain has TRBV2 and TRBJ1-2; D may be TRBD1 (6 bases). Germline CDR1 reads SNHLY; CDR2 reads FYNNEI. There are 12 residues in the CDR3. Trimming removed 4 bases at V and 6 bases at J, with 9 bases between. The full variable domain, with the rest looked up from reference TRBV2 and TRBJ1-2, is EPEVTQTPSHQVTQMGQEVILRCVPISNHLYFYWYRQILGQKVEFLVSFYNNEISEKSEIFDDQFSVERPDGSNFTLKIRSTKLEDSAMYFCASSVQGNGYTFGSGTRLTVV.

As to this clone: The same CDR3 also results from other DNA sequences found in this sample. The chain links TRBV2 to TRBJ1-5, with a tentative D call TRBD1 (6 bases). Germline lookup yields CDR1 SNHLY and CDR2 FYNNEI. This CDR3 is built from 15 residues. Trimming took 3 bases from V and 3 from J, leaving 12 bases between them. The CDR3, as DNA: TGTGCCAGCAGTGAGAGGTGGACAGCCAATCAGCCCCAGCATTTT. Protein product: CASSERWTANQPQHF.

The J gene is TRBJ1-2, the V gene TRBV14, with a possible D match to TRBD1 (5 bases). V was pared by 1 base and J by 8 bases, with 11 bases between. Germline assignment: CDR1 SGHDN and CDR2 FVKESK. CDR3 length equals 13 residues. CDR3 residues: CASSQVRVIGYTF. The DNA of the CDR3 is TGTGCCAGCAGCCAAGTCAGGGTGATCGGCTACACCTTC.

As to this clone: The same CDR3 arises from other DNA sequences in this sample as well. In DNA, the CDR3 is TGTGCCAGCAGTTGGGGGAGCTACGAGCAGTACTTC. Translated, it gives CASSWGSYEQYF. The chain is built from TRBV28 and TRBJ2-7; D may correspond to TRBD1 or TRBD2 (5 bases each). V was shortened by 4 bases and J by 3 bases, with 7 bases between the two germline ends. CDR1 is MDHEN, CDR2 SYDVKM, per germline. This CDR3 comprises 12 residues.

The V gene is TRBV19, the J gene TRBJ1-1; a possible D gene is TRBD1 (5 bases). This CDR3 is 13 amino acids long. Germline V gives CDR1 LNHDA, CDR2 SQIVND (reference sequence). The V end was cut by 6 bases, the J end by 4 bases, with 12 bases between. CDR3 sequence (DNA): TGTGCCAGTAGCGCAGGGAGAGTCACTGAAGCTTTCTTT. Translation: CASSAGRVTEAFF. The variable domain in full, completed from reference TRBV19 and TRBJ1-1, reads DGGITQSPKYLFRKEGQNVTLSCEQNLNHDAMYWYRQDPGQGLRLIYYSQIVNDFQKGDIAEGYSVSREKKESFPLTVTSAQKNPTAFYLCASSAGRVTEAFFGQGTRLTVV.